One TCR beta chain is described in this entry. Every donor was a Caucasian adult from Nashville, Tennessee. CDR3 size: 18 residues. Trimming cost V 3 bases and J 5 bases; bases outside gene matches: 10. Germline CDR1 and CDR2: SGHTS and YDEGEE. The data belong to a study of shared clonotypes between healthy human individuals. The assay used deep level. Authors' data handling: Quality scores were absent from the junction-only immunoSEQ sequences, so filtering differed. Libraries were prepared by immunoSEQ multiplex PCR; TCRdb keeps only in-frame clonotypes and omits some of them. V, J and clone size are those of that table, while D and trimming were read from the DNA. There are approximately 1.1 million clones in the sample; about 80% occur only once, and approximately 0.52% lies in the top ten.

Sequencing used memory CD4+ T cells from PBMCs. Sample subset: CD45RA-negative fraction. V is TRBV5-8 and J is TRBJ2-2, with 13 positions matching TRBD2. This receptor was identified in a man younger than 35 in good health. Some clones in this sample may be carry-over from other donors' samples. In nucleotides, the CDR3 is TGTGCCAGCAGCTCAAGGACTAGCGGGAGTTTTTGGACCGGGGAGCTGTTTTTT. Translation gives CASSSRTSGSFWTGELFF.